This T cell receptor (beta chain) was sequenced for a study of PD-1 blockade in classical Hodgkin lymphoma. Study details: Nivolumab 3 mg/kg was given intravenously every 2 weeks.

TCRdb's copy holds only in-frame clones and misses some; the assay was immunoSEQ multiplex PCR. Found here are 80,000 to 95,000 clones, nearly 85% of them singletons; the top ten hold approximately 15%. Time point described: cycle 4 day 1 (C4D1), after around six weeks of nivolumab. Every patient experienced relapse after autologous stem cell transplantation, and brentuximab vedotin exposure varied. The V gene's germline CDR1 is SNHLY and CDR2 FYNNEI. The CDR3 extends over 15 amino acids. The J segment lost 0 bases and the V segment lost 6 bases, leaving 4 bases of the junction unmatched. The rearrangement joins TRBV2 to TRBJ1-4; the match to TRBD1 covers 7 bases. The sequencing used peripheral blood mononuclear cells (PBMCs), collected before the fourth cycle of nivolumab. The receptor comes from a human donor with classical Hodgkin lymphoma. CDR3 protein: CASRPGQATNEKLFF. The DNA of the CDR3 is TGTGCCAGCAGGCCCGGACAGGCAACTAATGAAAAACTGTTTTTT.